These T cell receptor beta chains were read from a single sample in a study of T cells after yellow fever vaccination. One entry per CDR3 protein, called by TCRdb with MiXCR from the 5' RACE reads. The data contain under 250,000 distinct CDR3 sequences, 2.5% to 3.5% of them seen just once; the ten biggest clones take up under 3.5%. This sample comprised CD4+ T cells sorted from PBMCs, obtained 10 days after the yellow fever booster vaccination. Every receptor here comes from a man younger than 35 who received the YFV17D yellow fever vaccine. The CDR3 runs from the conserved cysteine through the conserved F or W. D genes are given only for firm matches. The size of a clone is reported for some rows only, either as once, few or many, or as a class for expanded clones.

J gene,D gene,clone size,V gene,CDR3 protein,CDR3 DNA
TRBJ1-1,TRBD1,few,TRBV12-3/TRBV12-4,CASSYHRGLAFF,TGTGCCAGCAGTTATCACAGGGGGCTAGCTTTCTTT
TRBJ2-1,NA,many,TRBV10-1,CASSRTGSYNEQFF,TGTGCCAGCAGCCGGACGGGCAGCTACAATGAGCAGTTCTTC
TRBJ1-6,TRBD1,NA,TRBV6-5,CASSSQGAGSPLHF,TGTGCCAGCAGTTCTCAGGGGGCAGGGTCACCCCTCCACTTT
TRBJ2-6,TRBD2,NA,TRBV5-1,CASSSTSTYSGANVLTF,TGCGCCAGCAGCTCGACTAGCACCTACTCTGGGGCCAACGTCCTGACTTTC
TRBJ1-1,TRBD1,few,TRBV7-9,CASTKGGTGDTEAFF,TGTGCCAGCACTAAAGGAGGGACAGGGGACACTGAAGCTTTCTTT
TRBJ2-7,TRBD2,many,TRBV6-1,CASSGIAGESYEQYF,TGTGCCAGCAGTGGAATAGCGGGGGAGTCCTACGAGCAGTACTTC
TRBJ2-1,TRBD1,many,TRBV20-1,CSARQSQGPYNEQFF,TGCAGTGCTAGACAGTCACAGGGGCCCTACAATGAGCAGTTCTTC
TRBJ2-3,NA,few,TRBV9,CASSVRSTDTQYF,TGTGCCAGCAGCGTACGGAGCACAGATACGCAGTATTTT
TRBJ1-1,TRBD1,NA,TRBV18,CASSPGTGTLTEAFF,TGTGCCAGCTCACCGGGGACAGGGACCCTCACTGAAGCTTTCTTT
TRBJ2-5,NA,many,TRBV10-3,CAISEPQAGQETQYF,TGTGCCATCAGTGAGCCCCAGGCAGGCCAAGAGACCCAGTACTTC
TRBJ1-1,NA,many,TRBV5-1,CASSLDPANTEAFF,TGCGCCAGCAGCTTGGATCCGGCTAACACTGAAGCTTTCTTT
TRBJ2-5,NA,many,TRBV7-2,CASSLEGPGGYQETQYF,TGTGCCAGCAGCTTAGAAGGGCCAGGGGGGTACCAAGAGACCCAGTACTTC
TRBJ2-1,NA,NA,TRBV5-4,CASSLTQGNEQFF,TGTGCCAGCAGCTTGACTCAGGGTAATGAGCAGTTCTTC
TRBJ1-1,TRBD1,many,TRBV10-3,CAISGQGDTEAFF,TGTGCCATCAGTGGTCAGGGGGACACTGAAGCTTTCTTT
TRBJ2-3,NA,many,TRBV6-1,CASSEIRKDTQYF,TGTGCCAGCAGTGAGATCAGGAAAGATACGCAGTATTTT
TRBJ1-5,TRBD1,many,TRBV19,CASMGQGNQPQHF,TGTGCCAGTATGGGACAGGGCAATCAGCCCCAGCATTTT
TRBJ2-1,NA,many,TRBV5-8,CASSLFSGRVYNEQFF,TGTGCCAGCAGCTTGTTTTCCGGGCGCGTCTACAATGAGCAGTTCTTC
TRBJ2-3,NA,few,TRBV28,CASRVGSVADTQYF,TGTGCCAGCAGAGTCGGGTCTGTTGCGGATACGCAGTATTTT
TRBJ2-5,NA,many,TRBV24-1,CATSEGGTQYF,TGTGCCACCAGTGAAGGGGGGACCCAGTACTTC
TRBJ2-7,TRBD2,many,TRBV4-1,CASSQEGAGGPLYEQYF,TGCGCCAGCAGCCAAGAGGGAGCGGGGGGGCCTCTCTACGAGCAGTACTTC
TRBJ1-1,NA,many,TRBV20-1,CSARRRGPSTEAFF,TGCAGTGCTAGACGGCGGGGCCCGAGCACTGAAGCTTTCTTT
TRBJ1-1,NA,many,TRBV5-1,CASSYRGGFSTEAFF,TGCGCCAGCAGCTACCGTGGGGGGTTCAGCACTGAAGCTTTCTTT
TRBJ2-7,NA,many,TRBV3-1,CASSQGGRSSYEQYF,TGTGCCAGCAGCCAAGGGGGCAGAAGCTCCTACGAGCAGTACTTC
TRBJ1-5,NA,few,TRBV19,CASSSALYQHF,TGTGCCAGTAGTAGTGCCCTGTACCAGCATTTT
TRBJ1-6,TRBD1,many,TRBV5-1,CASSAGQGAANSPLHF,TGCGCCAGCAGCGCCGGACAGGGGGCAGCGAATTCACCCCTCCACTTT
TRBJ2-3,NA,many,TRBV10-1,CASSVPSQDTQYF,TGCGCCAGCAGTGTCCCATCGCAAGATACGCAGTATTTT
TRBJ1-6,NA,few,TRBV6-2/TRBV6-3,CASSYRADNSPLHF,TGTGCCAGCAGTTACCGGGCAGATAATTCACCCCTCCACTTT
TRBJ2-3,NA,NA,TRBV7-3,CASAPNPLDTQYF,TGTGCCAGCGCCCCCAATCCCCTCGATACGCAGTATTTT
TRBJ2-1,NA,NA,TRBV7-3,CASSLTITNEQFF,TGTGCCAGCAGCTTAACAATCACCAATGAGCAGTTCTTC
TRBJ2-3,TRBD2,few,TRBV4-2,CASSQEPGGPNTQYF,TGTGCCAGCAGCCAAGAGCCGGGGGGGCCGAATACGCAGTATTTT
TRBJ1-5,TRBD1,many,TRBV20-1,CSARGGQGFSIGQPQHF,TGCAGTGCTAGAGGGGGACAGGGATTCTCTATTGGTCAGCCCCAGCATTTT
TRBJ2-5,NA,many,TRBV6-2/TRBV6-3,CASSYRQGMEKETQYF,TGTGCCAGCAGTTACCGACAAGGGATGGAAAAAGAGACCCAGTACTTC
TRBJ1-1,NA,few,TRBV11-2,CASSLDMSQRGPNTEAFF,TGTGCCAGCAGCTTAGATATGTCCCAGCGGGGCCCGAACACTGAAGCTTTCTTT
TRBJ2-1,TRBD1,NA,TRBV28,CASSKQGKVYNEQFF,TGTGCCAGCAGCAAACAGGGGAAGGTTTACAATGAGCAGTTCTTC
TRBJ2-1,NA,few,TRBV15,CATSRAILTSGTHNEQFF,TGTGCCACCAGCAGAGCTATACTCACTTCGGGAACTCACAATGAGCAGTTCTTC
TRBJ2-5,TRBD1,many,TRBV7-2,CASSSTTGRGETQYF,TGTGCCAGCAGTTCGACGACAGGGCGAGGAGAGACCCAGTACTTC
TRBJ2-5,NA,few,TRBV20-1,CSAPSSRVIETQYF,TGCAGTGCTCCGAGCAGCCGTGTAATAGAGACCCAGTACTTC
TRBJ1-3,NA,few,TRBV3-1,CASSQTIDTPGNTIYF,TGTGCCAGCAGCCAAACTATCGACACCCCTGGAAACACCATATATTTT
TRBJ2-5,TRBD2,few,TRBV7-6,CASSSPLAGGPRETQYF,TGTGCCAGCAGCTCCCCACTAGCGGGGGGGCCAAGGGAGACCCAGTACTTC
TRBJ1-1,NA,few,TRBV7-2,CASTPGREAFF,TGTGCCAGCACCCCCGGCAGAGAAGCTTTCTTT